The rows below give T cell receptor beta chains drawn from one sample of a study of T cell changes during pregnancy in multiple sclerosis. Libraries were prepared by immunoSEQ multiplex PCR; TCRdb keeps only in-frame clonotypes and omits some of them. The profile shows some 30,000 clones, about 91% of them singletons. The source material was CD8+ T cells from peripheral blood mononuclear cells, sampled before pregnancy. These receptors were obtained from a female donor with multiple sclerosis, enrolled in a pregnancy study. Each CDR3 is given with its conserved first and last residue. D genes are given only for firm matches. Clone size, where shown, is once, few, many, or a class for clones that have expanded.

medium-sized,TRBJ1-6,TRBD1,TRBV7-6,TGTGCCAGCAGCTACACGACAGGGGAGAACTCACCCCTCCACTTT,CASSYTTGENSPLHF
-,TRBJ1-4,-,TRBV2,TGTGCCAGCATGGCGCGGGTTAATGAAAAACTGTTTTTT,CASMARVNEKLFF
-,TRBJ1-1,TRBD1,TRBV7-3,TGTGCCAGCAGCTTACACGCGACAGGGACGACTGAAGCTTTCTTT,CASSLHATGTTEAFF
few,TRBJ2-7,TRBD2,TRBV7-2,TGTGCCAGCAGCTTAGGGGGACTAGCGGGGACTTACGAGCAGTACTTC,CASSLGGLAGTYEQYF
once,TRBJ1-2,TRBD1,TRBV5-1,TGCGCCAGCAGCTTGGGGGACAGCAACTATGGCTACACCTTC,CASSLGDSNYGYTF
once,TRBJ2-1,-,TRBV7-9,TGTGCCAGCAGCTTAGACGGGAGTCTCGATGAGCAGTTCTTC,CASSLDGSLDEQFF
-,TRBJ1-1,-,TRBV9,TGTGCCAGCAGCGTAGGGCGGGGGGCCACTGAAGCTTTCTTT,CASSVGRGATEAFF
-,TRBJ2-3,TRBD2,TRBV7-9,TGTGCCAGCAGCTTGACTAGCGGGGTGACAGATACGCAGTATTTT,CASSLTSGVTDTQYF
-,TRBJ2-3,TRBD1,TRBV5-1,TGCGCCAGCAGCCCGGACAGGACTAGCACAGATACGCAGTATTTT,CASSPDRTSTDTQYF
-,TRBJ1-4,-,TRBV10-2,TGCGCCACTAGAGACCCGAGTGAAAAACTGTTTTTT,CATRDPSEKLFF
-,TRBJ1-1,TRBD1,TRBV7-2,TGTGCCAGCAGCTTAGGACAGGGGGCGACTGAAGCTTTCTTT,CASSLGQGATEAFF
-,TRBJ1-6,-,TRBV4-1,TGCGCCAGCAGCCAAGTTCGGCAGGGTCTTGTGTCACCCCTCCACTTT,CASSQVRQGLVSPLHF
-,TRBJ2-3,TRBD2,TRBV9,TGTGCCAGCAGCCCCAGAGGGAGCGGGAGAGTCTCAGATACGCAGTATTTT,CASSPRGSGRVSDTQYF
once,TRBJ2-7,TRBD1,TRBV5-1,TGCGCCAGCAGCTCCGCGGGGACAGGGCCCCTCGAGCAGTACTTC,CASSSAGTGPLEQYF
-,TRBJ2-7,TRBD2,TRBV6-1,TGTGCCAGCAGTGAAGGGACTAGCGGGAGTTACGAGCAGTACTTC,CASSEGTSGSYEQYF
-,TRBJ2-7,-,TRBV29-1,TGCAGCGTTGAATTAGGGGCCTACGAGCAGTACTTC,CSVELGAYEQYF
-,TRBJ2-7,-,TRBV5-6,TGTGCCAGCAGCTTGGACAGTAGTATCTACGAGCAGTACTTC,CASSLDSSIYEQYF
-,TRBJ1-1,-,TRBV14,TGTGCCAGCAGTCCTCGAGCTGATGCGAACACTGAAGCTTTCTTT,CASSPRADANTEAFF
-,TRBJ2-1,-,TRBV9,TGTGCCAGCAGCGTAGCGCACAACTCCTACAATGAGCAGTTCTTC,CASSVAHNSYNEQFF
-,TRBJ2-2,TRBD1,TRBV28,TGTGCCAGCAGTTCCGACAGGGAGTCGGACACCGGGGAGCTGTTTTTT,CASSSDRESDTGELFF
-,TRBJ2-3,-,TRBV4-2,TGTGCCAGCAGCCAAATCCGGGACTTCACAGATACGCAGTATTTT,CASSQIRDFTDTQYF
-,TRBJ2-1,TRBD2,TRBV11-3,TGTGCCAGCAGCCGCCGTACCGGACTAGCGAACGATGAGCAGTTCTTC,CASSRRTGLANDEQFF
once,TRBJ2-7,TRBD2,TRBV27,TGTGCCAGCAGTTTAAAACGGGGGGACTACGAGCAGTACTTC,CASSLKRGDYEQYF
-,TRBJ2-1,-,TRBV7-2,TGTGCCAGCAGCTTACGTACAGACTCCTACAATGAGCAGTTCTTC,CASSLRTDSYNEQFF
once,TRBJ2-7,-,TRBV5-1,TGCGCCAGCAGCGGGGGGGCCGCCGCCTCCTACGAGCAGTACTTC,CASSGGAAASYEQYF
-,TRBJ2-3,TRBD2,TRBV11-2,TGTGCCAGCAGCTTAACTAGCGGGAGGACTAGCACAGATACGCAGTATTTT,CASSLTSGRTSTDTQYF
-,TRBJ1-5,-,TRBV28,TGTGCCAGCAGTCTACAGGGTCTTAGCAATCAGCCCCAGCATTTT,CASSLQGLSNQPQHF
-,TRBJ2-7,-,TRBV5-6,TGTGCCAGCAGCCTTCGGGGGGCCGTTGAGCAGTACTTC,CASSLRGAVEQYF